The next 12 T cell receptor beta chains were all read from a single sample in a study of GPR56 and killer-like receptors on CD4 memory cells. FACS enrichment separated five CD4+ populations based on killer cell lectin-like receptor and GPR56 expression. From its re-call of the reads, TCRdb lists each CDR3 protein once, without DNA. The sample has around 3,000 distinct CDR3 sequences. Sequenced material: memory CD4+ T cells from blood. These receptors all stem from a human donor in good health.

This clonotype is called large based on its frequency. CDR3 residues: CASRRGGEQFF. This sequence joins TRBV19 and TRBJ2-1; TCRdb calls TRBD2, which cannot be checked without DNA. The germline CDR1 and CDR2 sequences are LNHDA and SQIVND (reference sequence). The CDR3 has 11 residues. The variable domain in full, with the rest retrieved from reference TRBV19 and TRBJ2-1, is DGGITQSPKYLFRKEGQNVTLSCEQNLNHDAMYWYRQDPGQGLRLIYYSQIVNDFQKGDIAEGYSVSREKKESFPLTVTSAQKNPTAFYLCASRRGGEQFFGPGTRLTVL.

Measured by frequency, this clonotype is medium-sized (0.01 to 0.1%). This chain connects TRBV5-4 to TRBJ2-5; TCRdb indicates TRBD1, and absent DNA this call remains unverified. The CDR3 spans 15 residues. Germline values: CDR1 SGHNT, CDR2 YYREEE (reference sequence). The CDR3 loop is CASSLDRGRRETQYF. Complete variable domain (other parts from reference TRBV5-4 and TRBJ2-5): ETGVTQSPTHLIKTRGQQVTLRCSSQSGHNTVSWYQQALGQGPQFIFQYYREEENGRGNFPPRFSGLQFPNYSSELNVNALELDDSALYLCASSLDRGRRETQYFGPGTRLLVL.

In terms of frequency, this clonotype is medium-sized. The chain joins TRBV7-2 to TRBJ1-3; TCRdb's assignment of TRBD1 cannot be checked, as there is no DNA. CDR3 length: 16 amino acids. Per the germline V gene, CDR1 is SGHTA and CDR2 is FQGNSA. The CDR3: CASSLGLGASGNTIYF.

The J gene is TRBJ1-2, the V gene TRBV14. The CDR3 has 12 residues. Germline V gene lookup returns CDR1 SGHDN and CDR2 FVKESK. CDR3 protein: CASSQAAGGYTF.

According to its frequency, this clonotype is large. CDR3 protein: CASSYIGRNQPQHF. The chain couples TRBV6-5 to TRBJ1-5. The CDR3 spans 14 residues. CDR1 is MNHEY, CDR2 SVGAGI, per germline.

By frequency, this clonotype registers medium-sized. The chain employs TRBV7-2 and TRBJ2-1. Germline V CDR1 and CDR2: SGHTA, FQGNSA. The length of the CDR3 is 14 residues. The CDR3 spells CASSLGRGGNEQFF.

This chain uses TRBV6-2 or TRBV6-3 with TRBJ2-3; TCRdb picks TRBD2, but there is no DNA to check that call. This CDR3 is 12 amino acids long. The germline V gene has CDR1 MNHEY and CDR2 SVGEGT. The CDR3 here is CASRETSGGQYF.

Frequency places this clonotype as medium-sized (0.01 to 0.1%). The chain has TRBV6-1 and TRBJ1-2; TCRdb names TRBD1, which stays unverified in the absence of DNA. CDR1 is MNHNS and CDR2 is SASEGT in the germline V gene. The CDR3 has 15 residues. CDR3 protein: CASEGWAGGDYGYTF.

CDR3 region: CASSQEGHTGGGAQYF. The chain uses TRBV4-1 and TRBJ2-3; the D call from TCRdb, TRBD1, cannot be confirmed without DNA. The CDR3 contains 16 residues. CDR1 and CDR2 from the germline V gene are MGHRA and YSYEKL.

This clonotype counts as medium-sized by frequency. The chain's CDR3 is CATSDNTGTGFAGELFF. The chain has TRBV24-1 and TRBJ2-2; TCRdb names TRBD1, which stays unverified in the absence of DNA. CDR3 size: 17 residues. CDR1 and CDR2 from the germline V gene are KGHDR and SFDVKD.

This clonotype is called medium-sized (0.01 to 0.1%) based on its frequency. V is TRBV6-1 and J is TRBJ1-4; TCRdb gives TRBD1 as the D gene, but with no DNA this cannot be confirmed. Germline V gene lookup returns CDR1 MNHNS and CDR2 SASEGT. The CDR3 runs to 16 residues. The CDR3 sequence: CASSEGRTWGGEKLFF.

The chain uses TRBV20-1 and TRBJ1-5; TCRdb's D call, TRBD1, is unchecked because there is no DNA. Germline V gives CDR1 DFQATT, CDR2 SNEGSKA (reference sequence). The CDR3 spans 13 residues. The CDR3 region is CSARVGGDQPQHF.